A single sample gave rise to the 12 T cell receptor beta chains below, sequenced in a study of blood T cell repertoires in COVID-19. Assay used: immunoSEQ multiplex PCR; TCRdb lists only in-frame clones, some missing. Of about 100,000 clones in the sample, approximately 93% were seen once. The material sequenced was peripheral blood. The source of these receptors is a man in his sixties with acute or convalescent COVID-19.

V gene TRBV10-1 combines with J gene TRBJ2-3; TRBD2 matches at 12 bases. Trimming at V came to 5 bases and at J to 4 bases, leaving 13 bases not matched to a gene. Looked up from germline, CDR1 is WNHNN and CDR2 is SYGVQD (reference sequence). The CDR3 length is 18 residues. The CDR3 nucleotides read TGCGCCAGCAGTCCCCTAGCGGGAGGGGCTTATACGGCAGATACGCAGTATTTT. Protein: CASSPLAGGAYTADTQYF.

The DNA for the CDR3 is TGTGCCTGGACGGCGGAAACTCGATACGGCTACACCTTC. As protein: CAWTAETRYGYTF. This sequence joins TRBV30 and TRBJ1-2; D not resolved. The CDR3 totals 13 residues. V lost 4 bases and J 8 bases, leaving 17 bases between the germline ends. Germline CDR1 and CDR2: GTSNPN and SVGIG (reference sequence). The full variable domain, in which reference TRBV30 and TRBJ1-2 provide the parts outside the CDR3, is SQTIHQWPATLVQPVGSPLSLECTVEGTSNPNLYWYRQAAGRGLQLLFYSVGIGQISSEVPQNLSASRPQDRQFILSSKKLLLSDSGFYLCAWTAETRYGYTFGSGTRLTVV.

The chain has TRBV12-3 or TRBV12-4 and TRBJ1-1; TRBD1 might be the D (6 bases). This CDR3 has 13 residues. Trimming left V 2 bases short and J 7 bases short, with 11 bases between. The CDR3 DNA sequence: TGTGCCAGCAGTTTAACACAGGGCCATGAAGCTTTCTTT. Residues: CASSLTQGHEAFF.

The chain employs TRBV6-5 and TRBJ1-1; TRBD1 agrees at 7 bases. Germline-derived CDR1 and CDR2 are MNHEY and SVGAGI. The CDR3 is 11 amino acids. The ends lost 7 bases at V and 5 bases at J; junction bases unmatched: 1. The CDR3 loop reads CASIRGTEAFF. The CDR3 nucleotides are TGTGCCAGCATCAGGGGGACTGAAGCTTTCTTT.

The chain is built from TRBV9 and TRBJ2-1; D is unresolved. Germline V CDR1 and CDR2: SGDLS, YYNGEE. The CDR3 is made up of 14 amino acids. Trimming left V 2 bases short and J 0 bases short, with 6 bases between. CDR3 DNA: TGTGCCAGCAGCGTTTCTAGCTCCTACAATGAGCAGTTCTTC. Translation: CASSVSSSYNEQFF.

The genes are TRBV7-8 and TRBJ1-5; D ambiguous. The ends were cut back, 2 bases at V and 5 bases at J, with 10 bases in the middle. The CDR3 has 14 residues. Germline CDR1 SGHVS, CDR2 FQNEAQ. CDR3 nucleotides: TGTGCCAGCAGCTTACCGGGGTATGATCAGCCCCAGCATTTT. It codes for CASSLPGYDQPQHF.

This rearrangement joins TRBV6-1 to TRBJ1-6; D gene ambiguous. Germline assignment: CDR1 MNHNS and CDR2 SASEGT. The CDR3 is 14 residues long. The V end was cut by 3 bases, the J end by 7 bases, with 10 bases between. CDR3 bases: TGTGCCAGCAGTGAGCCACCGGGAAATTCACCCCTCCACTTT. It translates to CASSEPPGNSPLHF.

The chain joins TRBV7-9 to TRBJ1-1; TRBD1 is a possible D gene (6 bases). CDR1 is SEHNR and CDR2 is FQNEAQ in the germline V gene (reference sequence). V lost 1 base and J 11 bases, leaving 17 bases between the germline ends. The length of the CDR3 is 14 residues. The CDR3 is CASSLVTPRTVAFF. For the CDR3, the DNA is TGTGCCAGCAGCTTAGTTACGCCGCGGACAGTCGCTTTCTTT.

The chain uses TRBV10-3 and TRBJ2-3; D is uncertain. V shed 4 bases and J shed 3 bases, with 8 bases lying between them. In germline, CDR1 is ENHRY, CDR2 SYGVKD. The CDR3 sequence is 13 residues long. The DNA for the CDR3 is TGTGCCATCAGTGTAGCCGAGACAGATACGCAGTATTTT. This encodes CAISVAETDTQYF.

CDR3: CASSLYRGIGYGYTF. CDR3 in DNA: TGTGCCAGCAGTTTATACAGGGGGATTGGCTATGGCTACACCTTC. The chain is built from TRBV27 and TRBJ1-2; TRBD1 agrees at 8 bases. Germline trimming cut 1 base from V and 4 bases from J; bases unmatched to any gene: 5. Germline V gives CDR1 MNHEY, CDR2 SMNVEV (reference sequence). This CDR3 region has 15 residues.

V is TRBV15 and J is TRBJ2-3; the match to TRBD2 covers 12 bases. J was trimmed by 6 bases and V by 2 bases; bases with no gene match: 3. In germline, CDR1 is LNHNV, CDR2 YYDKDF (reference sequence). This CDR3 has 15 amino acids. Here the CDR3 DNA reads TGTGCCACCAGCAGACTAGCGGGAGGGTTCGATACGCAGTATTTT. Protein product: CATSRLAGGFDTQYF.

This chain connects TRBV4-1 to TRBJ2-3; no reliable D call. V was clipped by 0 bases and J by 4 bases, with 5 bases between them. CDR3 size: 13 residues. Germline loops: CDR1 MGHRA, CDR2 YSYEKL. Here the CDR3 reads CASSQDRPDTQYF. In DNA form, the CDR3 reads TGCGCCAGCAGCCAAGATCGTCCAGATACGCAGTATTTT.